This TCR beta chain originates from a study of beta chain features in type 1 diabetes. The V gene's germline CDR1 is LNHNV and CDR2 YYDKDF (reference sequence). The CDR3 has 15 residues. Trimming took off 0 bases at V and 10 bases at J, with 16 bases between the two ends. This clone came up a few times. Its specificity is unknown. The authors reverse transcribed all of the isolated RNA, so sequencing captured expressed TCRB transcripts. The table came from immunoSEQ multiplex PCR; TCRdb's copy has only in-frame clones and leaves some out. The sample has some 700,000 clones, 10% to 15% seen once. General observations from the study: PCR might pick shorter templates more often, in the same way for patients and controls. In these data, an HLA type influence on TCRB rearrangement remained unresolved. High TCR expression in some cells could lead to their over-representation in cDNA sequencing. Shortening of TCRB CDR3s, moderate but significant, appeared in all four CD4+ subsets of Type 1 diabetes patients.

Sequencing was carried out using naive CD4+ T cells from blood. The receptor was isolated from a man in his late teens or twenties with type 1 diabetes. The chain has TRBV15 and TRBJ2-1; D is perhaps TRBD1 or TRBD2 (6 bases each). In DNA form, the CDR3 reads TGTGCCACCAGCAGAGATCCGGGGGCGGCAAGAGAGCAGTTCTTC. Amino acid sequence: CATSRDPGAAREQFF.